These 21 T cell receptor beta chains were all obtained from the same sample, sequenced in a study of beta chain features in type 1 diabetes. General study findings and limits: Type 1 diabetes patients had moderately but significantly shorter TCRB CDR3s in all four CD4+ subsets.

No cognate antigen is known for these TCRs. The entirety of the isolated RNA underwent reverse transcription, so expressed TCRB transcripts were sequenced. Using immunoSEQ multiplex PCR, the repertoire was profiled, and TCRdb retains in-frame clones only, with some absent. The sample includes 640,000 or so clones, more than 12% of them seen just once. What was sequenced was naive CD4+ T cells from blood. These receptors originate from a man aged 18 to 29 with type 1 diabetes.

This chain joins TRBV19 and TRBJ2-1; 7 positions match TRBD2. The junction had 10 bases not matched to a gene; V was cut back by 5 bases and J by 6 bases. The germline V gene encodes CDR1 LNHDA and CDR2 SQIVND (reference sequence). This CDR3 spans 15 amino acids. CDR3: CASSPLRDYLNEQFF. CDR3 sequence (DNA): TGTGCCAGTAGTCCTCTCCGGGACTACCTCAATGAGCAGTTCTTC. The whole variable domain, remainder taken from reference TRBV19 and TRBJ2-1, is DGGITQSPKYLFRKEGQNVTLSCEQNLNHDAMYWYRQDPGQGLRLIYYSQIVNDFQKGDIAEGYSVSREKKESFPLTVTSAQKNPTAFYLCASSPLRDYLNEQFFGPGTRLTVL.

This clone was seen a few times. This chain links TRBV15 with TRBJ2-7; tentatively, D is TRBD2 (5 bases). The CDR3 runs 15 residues. From germline, CDR1 is LNHNV and CDR2 YYDKDF (reference sequence). The germline V and J ends were trimmed by 5 bases and 2 bases, with 16 bases remaining between them. The CDR3 DNA reads as TGTGCCACCAGCCGGGGAACCGCACTTACCTACGAGCAGTACTTC. This gives the protein CATSRGTALTYEQYF.

J is TRBJ2-7 and V is TRBV5-1, with a weak D call TRBD2 (6 bases). Looked up from germline, CDR1 is SGHRS and CDR2 is YFSETQ. V lost 0 bases, J lost 7 bases, and 14 bases lay in between. The CDR3 has 14 residues. This CDR3 reads CASSLGSGSREQYF. The CDR3, as DNA: TGCGCCAGCAGCTTGGGGTCCGGGAGCCGAGAGCAGTACTTC.

This clone was counted between two and nine times. The genes are TRBV6-5 and TRBJ2-7, with a weak D call TRBD1 (5 bases). CDR1 and CDR2 from the germline V gene are MNHEY and SVGAGI. V lost 2 bases to trimming and J lost 2 bases, with 13 bases between them. The CDR3 is made up of 15 amino acids. The DNA for the CDR3 is TGTGCCAGCAGTTACCACGGATTGGGGCCCTACGAGCAGTACTTC. Translating gives CASSYHGLGPYEQYF.

This clone has only a few counts. The DNA is omitted, as the CDR3 cannot be located on it reliably, and the CDR3 follows TCRdb's listing. The CDR3 region is CAWSDFGPVGGGSGYTF. V gene TRBV30 combines with J gene TRBJ1-2. Including both end residues, the CDR3 is 17 amino acids long. Per the germline V gene, CDR1 is GTSNPN and CDR2 is SVGIG (reference sequence).

This clone appeared a few times. This rearrangement joins TRBV30 to TRBJ2-4; 8 nucleotides agree with TRBD2. There are 13 residues in the CDR3. The germline gives CDR1 GTSNPN, CDR2 SVGIG (reference sequence). Trimming took 1 base from V and 7 from J; bases not matched to a gene: 3. The CDR3 spells CAWSGGLANIQYF. The DNA of the CDR3 is TGTGCCTGGAGTGGAGGACTAGCTAACATTCAGTACTTC.

This clone has a handful of counts. The chain has TRBV13 and TRBJ2-1; D is uncertain. This CDR3 has 13 amino acids. Germline V lookup: CDR1 PRHDT, CDR2 FYEKMQ (reference sequence). V was clipped by 5 bases and J by 5 bases, with 10 bases between them. The CDR3 loop reads CASSQLYNNEQFF. The CDR3 region has the DNA TGTGCCAGCAGCCAACTTTACAACAATGAGCAGTTCTTC. The full variable domain, in which reference TRBV13 and TRBJ2-1 provide the parts outside the CDR3, is AAGVIQSPRHLIKEKRETATLKCYPIPRHDTVYWYQQGPGQDPQFLISFYEKMQSDKGSIPDRFSAQQFSDYHSELNMSSLELGDSALYFCASSQLYNNEQFFGPGTRLTVL.

This chain joins TRBV29-1 and TRBJ2-7, with 8 bases that match TRBD2. This CDR3 has 12 residues. In germline, CDR1 is SQVTM, CDR2 ANQGSEA. V lost 7 bases and J lost 7; bases outside the gene matches: 9. CDR3 coding DNA: TGCAGCGCTGGAGCGGGAGCAAAAGAGCAGTACTTC. Its protein product is CSAGAGAKEQYF.

The J gene is TRBJ2-3, the V gene TRBV5-4; 9 bases fit TRBD2. The trim removed 4 bases at V and 4 bases at J, leaving 4 bases unmatched. From germline, CDR1 is SGHNT and CDR2 YYREEE (reference sequence). This CDR3 comprises 14 residues. The CDR3 loop reads CASSRVAGADTQYF. The CDR3 DNA reads as TGTGCCAGCAGCCGGGTAGCGGGAGCAGATACGCAGTATTTT. Combining the CDR3 with reference TRBV5-4 and TRBJ2-3 gives the whole variable domain ETGVTQSPTHLIKTRGQQVTLRCSSQSGHNTVSWYQQALGQGPQFIFQYYREEENGRGNFPPRFSGLQFPNYSSELNVNALELDDSALYLCASSRVAGADTQYFGPGTRLTVL.

A few counts support this clone. V and J are TRBV7-9 and TRBJ1-2, with a possible D match to TRBD1 (5 bases). Germline lookup yields CDR1 SEHNR and CDR2 FQNEAQ (reference sequence). The CDR3 is 13 residues long. V lost 4 bases, J lost 7 bases, and 13 bases lay in between. The CDR3 sequence is CASSSRDFRGYTF. The CDR3 nucleotides are TGTGCCAGCAGCTCCCGGGACTTTCGTGGCTACACCTTC.

This clone was found a few times. The chain uses TRBV9 and TRBJ2-5; D may be TRBD1 or TRBD2 (6 bases each). V was cut by 0 bases and J by 2 bases, with 11 bases left in between. This CDR3 contains 15 residues. Per germline, CDR1 SGDLS and CDR2 YYNGEE. The CDR3 DNA is TGTGCCAGCAGCGTAGATCGGGGGCGGCAAGAGACCCAGTACTTC. This sequence encodes CASSVDRGRQETQYF. Drawing the rest from reference TRBV9 and TRBJ2-5, the complete variable domain is DSGVTQTPKHLITATGQRVTLRCSPRSGDLSVYWYQQSLDQGLQFLIQYYNGEERAKGNILERFSAQQFPDLHSELNLSSLELGDSALYFCASSVDRGRQETQYFGPGTRLLVL.

V usage is TRBV30 and J usage is TRBJ1-6, with D possibly matching TRBD1 (5 bases). The germline V gene has CDR1 GTSNPN and CDR2 SVGIG (reference sequence). V lost 4 bases and J 8 bases, leaving 15 bases between the germline ends. The CDR3 loop spans 14 amino acids. CDR3 protein: CAWNPSRADSPLHF. Written as DNA, the CDR3 is TGTGCCTGGAACCCCTCCAGGGCCGATTCACCCCTCCACTTT.

This clone has a handful of counts. V gene TRBV29-1 combines with J gene TRBJ1-1; D is possibly TRBD1 (5 bases). Germline V lookup: CDR1 SQVTM, CDR2 ANQGSEA. The germline V and J ends were trimmed by 7 bases and 1 base, with 13 bases remaining between them. This CDR3 region has 13 residues. The CDR3 spells CSATAQGNTEAFF. CDR3 coding DNA: TGCAGCGCCACCGCCCAGGGGAACACTGAAGCTTTCTTT.

The chain recombines TRBV7-2 with TRBJ1-5; TRBD1 matches 7 bases. J gave up 4 bases and V 5 bases, and 8 bases lay outside the gene matches. The CDR3 covers 15 residues. Germline values: CDR1 SGHTA, CDR2 FQGNSA. CDR3 coding DNA: TGTGCCAGCAGCGCCGACAGGGCCCCTAATCAGCCCCAGCATTTT. This sequence encodes CASSADRAPNQPQHF.

J is TRBJ2-6 and V is TRBV4-1; no clear D. Germline V gene lookup returns CDR1 MGHRA and CDR2 YSYEKL. The V end was cut by 1 base, the J end by 2 bases, with 27 bases between. This CDR3 region has 22 residues. This CDR3 is CASSQGIRQVLVSGPGANVLTF. The DNA for the CDR3 is TGCGCCAGCAGCCAAGGAATTAGGCAGGTGTTGGTGTCTGGGCCTGGGGCCAACGTCCTGACTTTC.

This clone has only a few counts. V usage is TRBV6-5 and J usage is TRBJ1-6, with 8 positions matching TRBD1. This CDR3 contains 15 residues. Losses at the gene ends were 6 bases for V and 7 bases for J; bases not matched to a gene: 8. CDR1 MNHEY and CDR2 SVGAGI come from the germline V gene. The chain's CDR3 is CASRVQGARNSPLHF. The CDR3 DNA reads TGTGCCAGCAGAGTTCAGGGGGCGCGGAATTCACCCCTCCACTTT.

V and J are TRBV30 and TRBJ2-5; possible D gene TRBD1, 5 bases. This CDR3 is 14 amino acids long. The V end lost 0 bases, the J end lost 2 bases, and 10 bases lay between the germline ends. Per germline, CDR1 GTSNPN and CDR2 SVGIG (reference sequence). The CDR3 here is CAWSVNQGQETQYF. The CDR3 DNA is TGTGCCTGGAGTGTAAACCAGGGACAAGAGACCCAGTACTTC.

The rearrangement links TRBV13 to TRBJ1-3, with no clear D. CDR1 is PRHDT, CDR2 FYEKMQ, per germline (reference sequence). Deletions cut 3 bases from V and 0 bases from J, with 9 bases between. This CDR3 contains 15 residues. The CDR3 here is CASSFRGLSGNTIYF. The CDR3 DNA follows: TGTGCCAGCAGCTTCCGCGGACTCTCTGGAAACACCATATATTTT.

V is TRBV4-3 and J is TRBJ2-7; no clear D gene. Germline V lookup: CDR1 LGHNA, CDR2 YSLEER. V was clipped by 1 base and J by 2 bases, with 6 bases between them. The CDR3 length is 13 residues. The CDR3 nucleotides read TGCGCCAGCAGCCAAGGTGCAACCTACGAGCAGTACTTC. It specifies CASSQGATYEQYF.

V is TRBV30 and J is TRBJ2-7; TRBD1 is a possible D gene (5 bases). The length of the CDR3 is 15 residues. Germline V gives CDR1 GTSNPN, CDR2 SVGIG (reference sequence). Trimming stripped 0 bases from V and 3 bases from J, with 15 bases between. The CDR3 bases are TGTGCCTGGAGTGTTTGGGGCAGGGTAGACTACGAGCAGTACTTC. This sequence encodes CAWSVWGRVDYEQYF.

The table lists this clone with a few counts. The chain is built from TRBV9 and TRBJ2-5; perhaps TRBD1 as D (5 bases). This CDR3 is built from 13 residues. V was trimmed by 2 bases and J by 4 bases, leaving 9 bases between them. Germline CDR1 is SGDLS and CDR2 is YYNGEE. The CDR3 spells CASSVRVRETQYF. The CDR3 DNA follows: TGTGCCAGCAGCGTCAGGGTTAGAGAGACCCAGTACTTC.